These 10 T cell receptor beta chains were all obtained from the same sample, sequenced in a study of T cells expressing NK-cell markers. With the 5' RACE reads reprocessed, TCRdb shows one record per CDR3 protein and no DNA. This sample's table has some 300,000 distinct CDR3 sequences. Material for sequencing was blood T cells: a sorted CD56 or NKG2C T cell subset, CD4+ or CD8+ T cells, or bulk PBMC T cells (not recorded which). Source of these receptors: a man between 18 and 35 years old in good health.

The V gene is TRBV20-1, the J gene TRBJ2-1; TCRdb selects TRBD1, and the lack of DNA leaves this call unchecked. The CDR3 is 14 amino acids. CDR1 DFQATT and CDR2 SNEGSKA come from the germline V gene (reference sequence). CDR3 in amino acids: CSANRPPGRGEQFF.

This chain connects TRBV5-5 to TRBJ1-5. The CDR3 sequence is 16 residues long. From germline, CDR1 is SGHKS and CDR2 YYEKEE (reference sequence). CDR3: CASSPEIRVSNQPQHF.

The chain carries TRBV6-1 and TRBJ1-5; TCRdb calls TRBD1, which cannot be checked without DNA. This CDR3 spans 14 amino acids. CDR1 is MNHNS, CDR2 SASEGT, per germline. This CDR3 is CASSITRGGQPQHF.

The chain employs TRBV24-1 and TRBJ2-5; no DNA is available, so the TRBD2 call from TCRdb remains unchecked. CDR1 is KGHDR and CDR2 is SFDVKD in the germline V gene. The CDR3 has 14 amino acids. The CDR3 spells CATSESGREETQYF.

The chain joins TRBV28 to TRBJ2-2. Germline V gene lookup returns CDR1 MDHEN and CDR2 SYDVKM. The CDR3 length is 14 residues. This CDR3 is CASSWSRKAGELFF.

The V and J genes are TRBV27 and TRBJ2-7. Germline assignment: CDR1 MNHEY and CDR2 SMNVEV (reference sequence). This CDR3 has 13 amino acids. The CDR3 spells CASSLFGGYEQYF.

This chain joins TRBV29-1 and TRBJ1-5; TCRdb's D call, TRBD1, is unchecked because there is no DNA. CDR3 length: 12 amino acids. Germline V gene data show CDR1 as SQVTM and CDR2 as ANQGSEA. The CDR3 sequence: CSVGGGGQPQHF.

The rearrangement uses TRBV19 and TRBJ2-1; with no DNA, the TCRdb D assignment of TRBD2 cannot be verified. This CDR3 comprises 15 residues. Germline V gene sequence: CDR1 LNHDA, CDR2 SQIVND (reference sequence). This CDR3 reads CASSISGLTYNEQFF.

The chain links TRBV7-2 to TRBJ2-7; TCRdb names TRBD2, which stays unverified in the absence of DNA. The CDR3 loop spans 12 amino acids. From germline, CDR1 is SGHTA and CDR2 FQGNSA. This CDR3 reads CASSLEAGEQYF.

The chain uses TRBV20-1 and TRBJ1-1; the TCRdb call, TRBD1, lacks DNA for checking. The germline V gene has CDR1 DFQATT and CDR2 SNEGSKA (reference sequence). The CDR3 has 14 amino acids. The CDR3 spells CSAPLDGLNTEAFF.